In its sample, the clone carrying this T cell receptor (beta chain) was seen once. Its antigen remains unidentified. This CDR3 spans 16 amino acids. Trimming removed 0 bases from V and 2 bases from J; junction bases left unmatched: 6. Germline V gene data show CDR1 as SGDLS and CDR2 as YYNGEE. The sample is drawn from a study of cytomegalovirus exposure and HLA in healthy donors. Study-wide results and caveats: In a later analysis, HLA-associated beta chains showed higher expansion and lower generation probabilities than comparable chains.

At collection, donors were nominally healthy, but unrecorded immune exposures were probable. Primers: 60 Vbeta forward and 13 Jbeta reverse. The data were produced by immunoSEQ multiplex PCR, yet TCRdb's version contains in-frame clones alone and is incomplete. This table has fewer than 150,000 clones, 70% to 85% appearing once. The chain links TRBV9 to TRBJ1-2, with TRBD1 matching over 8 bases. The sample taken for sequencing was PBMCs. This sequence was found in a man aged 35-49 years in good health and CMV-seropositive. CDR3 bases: TGTGCCAGCAGCGTAGGGAGGACAGGGCAAAACTATGGCTACACCTTC. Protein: CASSVGRTGQNYGYTF.